The rows below give T cell receptor beta chains drawn from one sample of a study of CD8 T cells in Susac syndrome. MiXCR was run by TCRdb on the immunoSEQ multiplex PCR reads, yielding one entry per CDR3 protein. The sample lists around 170,000 distinct CDR3 sequences; 90% to 95% were seen once. Sequencing was performed on CD8+ T cells from PBMCs. Source of these receptors: a human donor with multiple sclerosis. The CDR3 runs from the conserved cysteine through the conserved F or W. A D gene is named only where the DNA matches it firmly. Only part of the rows carry a size: once, few, many, or a class if the clone is expanded.

j_call: TRBJ2-3
clone_size: -
v_call: TRBV29-1
d_call: -
cdr3_nt: TGCAGCGCTACTAGGGACCCCACAGATACGCAGTATTTT
cdr3_aa: CSATRDPTDTQYF

j_call: TRBJ2-7
clone_size: once
v_call: TRBV27
d_call: TRBD1
cdr3_nt: TGTGCCAGCAGGAAGACAGGGGTCGAGCAGTACTTC
cdr3_aa: CASRKTGVEQYF

j_call: TRBJ1-2
clone_size: -
v_call: TRBV4-1
d_call: -
cdr3_nt: TGCGCCAGCAGTCCACAGGGTACCTATGGCTACACCTTC
cdr3_aa: CASSPQGTYGYTF

j_call: TRBJ2-7
clone_size: -
v_call: TRBV28
d_call: -
cdr3_nt: TGTGCCAGCAGTCCTCGGGAGCAGTACTTC
cdr3_aa: CASSPREQYF

j_call: TRBJ2-1
clone_size: -
v_call: TRBV12-3/TRBV12-4
d_call: -
cdr3_nt: TGTACCAGCAGCCCGGGGACCAATGAGCAGTTCTTC
cdr3_aa: CTSSPGTNEQFF

j_call: TRBJ1-1
clone_size: -
v_call: TRBV3-1
d_call: -
cdr3_nt: TGTGCCAGCAGCCAATCTGGGCTGTACACTGAAGCTTTCTTT
cdr3_aa: CASSQSGLYTEAFF

j_call: TRBJ2-1
clone_size: -
v_call: TRBV12-3/TRBV12-4
d_call: TRBD1
cdr3_nt: TGTGCCAGCAGTACCTCCTATGGGGGACAGAGCTACAATGAGCAGTTCTTC
cdr3_aa: CASSTSYGGQSYNEQFF

j_call: TRBJ2-4
clone_size: -
v_call: TRBV11-2
d_call: -
cdr3_nt: TGTGCCAGCAGCTCTCCCCTCCTCCTGGGCAGAGCCAAAAACATTCAGTACTTC
cdr3_aa: CASSSPLLLGRAKNIQYF

j_call: TRBJ2-7
clone_size: -
v_call: TRBV29-1
d_call: -
cdr3_nt: TGCAGCGTTGAGGTTGGCTCCCTCCCGTACGAGCAGTACTTC
cdr3_aa: CSVEVGSLPYEQYF

j_call: TRBJ2-1
clone_size: -
v_call: TRBV21-1
d_call: -
cdr3_nt: TGTGCCAGCAGCACCCTACCGCCAGGGGGCAATGAGCAGTTCTTC
cdr3_aa: CASSTLPPGGNEQFF

j_call: TRBJ2-7
clone_size: -
v_call: TRBV27
d_call: -
cdr3_nt: TGTGCCAGCAGTTTATTGGGGGAAACCTACGAGCAGTACTTC
cdr3_aa: CASSLLGETYEQYF

j_call: TRBJ1-5
clone_size: -
v_call: TRBV7-2
d_call: -
cdr3_nt: TGTGCCAGCAGCTTAGAAGGGGATAGCAATCAGCCCCAGCATTTT
cdr3_aa: CASSLEGDSNQPQHF

j_call: TRBJ1-2
clone_size: -
v_call: TRBV2
d_call: TRBD1
cdr3_nt: TGTGCCAGCAGTTGGAAGGGGGACAGGGGGCTTGGCTACACCTTC
cdr3_aa: CASSWKGDRGLGYTF

j_call: TRBJ2-7
clone_size: -
v_call: TRBV28
d_call: -
cdr3_nt: TGTGCCAGCACCAAAGCGGGCGGGATCTACGAGCAGTACTTC
cdr3_aa: CASTKAGGIYEQYF

j_call: TRBJ1-2
clone_size: -
v_call: TRBV29-1
d_call: -
cdr3_nt: TGCAGCGTTGGAGGACACCCCTCTACCTTC
cdr3_aa: CSVGGHPSTF

j_call: TRBJ2-3
clone_size: once
v_call: TRBV29-1
d_call: -
cdr3_nt: TGCAGCGGGAACTCGCGTGGGAGAGATACGCAGTATTTT
cdr3_aa: CSGNSRGRDTQYF

j_call: TRBJ2-7
clone_size: -
v_call: TRBV30
d_call: -
cdr3_nt: TGTGCCTGGAATGAGGGCACCTACGAGCAGTACTTC
cdr3_aa: CAWNEGTYEQYF

j_call: TRBJ2-2
clone_size: -
v_call: TRBV29-1
d_call: -
cdr3_nt: TGCAGCGTTGTTCAGGGACCGAACACCGGGGAGCTGTTTTTT
cdr3_aa: CSVVQGPNTGELFF

j_call: TRBJ2-7
clone_size: -
v_call: TRBV29-1
d_call: -
cdr3_nt: TGCAGCGTTGACAGTAATTACGAGCAGTACTTC
cdr3_aa: CSVDSNYEQYF

j_call: TRBJ2-2
clone_size: -
v_call: TRBV9
d_call: -
cdr3_nt: TGTGCCAGCAGGCCGGGCACCGGGGAGCTGTTTTTT
cdr3_aa: CASRPGTGELFF

j_call: TRBJ2-3
clone_size: -
v_call: TRBV3-1
d_call: TRBD2
cdr3_nt: TGTGCCAGCAGTTCCCTAGCGGGGGAGCAGTATTTT
cdr3_aa: CASSSLAGEQYF

j_call: TRBJ1-1
clone_size: once
v_call: TRBV9
d_call: -
cdr3_nt: TGTGCCAGCAGCGTAGCAGGGGCTAACACTGAAGCTTTCTTT
cdr3_aa: CASSVAGANTEAFF

j_call: TRBJ2-3
clone_size: -
v_call: TRBV13
d_call: -
cdr3_nt: TGTGCCAGCAGCCGAACCCCCTCGACTAGCACAGATACGCAGTATTTT
cdr3_aa: CASSRTPSTSTDTQYF

j_call: TRBJ2-7
clone_size: few
v_call: TRBV20-1
d_call: -
cdr3_nt: TGCAGTGCTAGACAGGGGCCCTACGAGCAGTACTTC
cdr3_aa: CSARQGPYEQYF

j_call: TRBJ1-2
clone_size: -
v_call: TRBV20-1
d_call: TRBD1
cdr3_nt: TGCAGTGCTAGGACAGGGCTAGGGGAAGTGGCCTATGGCTACACCTTC
cdr3_aa: CSARTGLGEVAYGYTF

j_call: TRBJ2-1
clone_size: -
v_call: TRBV7-8
d_call: -
cdr3_nt: TGTGCCAGCAGCCACTACATGGGTTACAATGAGCAGTTCTTC
cdr3_aa: CASSHYMGYNEQFF

j_call: TRBJ2-7
clone_size: few
v_call: TRBV18
d_call: -
cdr3_nt: TGTGCCAGCTCACCACGAGGAGGGGCCTACGAGCAGTACTTC
cdr3_aa: CASSPRGGAYEQYF